This T cell receptor beta chain was captured in a study of T cell responses to AZD1222 COVID-19 vaccine. CDR3 size: 12 residues. Trimming took 8 bases from V and 11 from J; bases not matched to a gene: 10. The V gene's germline CDR1 is SNHLY and CDR2 FYNNEI. Sequenced by immunoSEQ multiplex PCR; TCRdb stores in-frame clones only, minus some. The sample records some 180,000 clones, roughly 92% being singletons. This chain joins TRBV2 and TRBJ2-7; 9 bases are a match to TRBD2. This clonotype originated in an adult in good health. Sequenced here: peripheral blood, sampled on day 0 of AZD1222 vaccination. CDR3 bases: TGTGCCAGCCAGACTAGCGGTTCCAGTAAGTACTTC. It translates to CASQTSGSSKYF.